This is a list of T cell receptor beta chains from one sample in a study of tumor-infiltrating lymphocytes in primary liver carcinoma. TCRdb redid the calling of the multiplex PCR reads with MiXCR, one entry per CDR3 protein. The sample consists of roughly 30,000 distinct CDR3 sequences, 76% of them appearing once. The specimen was liver tumor tissue from sampling region 5. The receptors stem from a man in his forties with primary liver carcinoma and hepatitis B virus infection. The CDR3 runs from the conserved cysteine through the conserved F or W. Fields, in order: D gene, V gene, clone size, J gene, CDR3 DNA, CDR3 protein. A D gene is named only where the DNA matches it firmly. Size is stated for part of the rows, as once, few or many counts, or as a class when the clone is expanded.

D gene: TRBD1
V gene: TRBV11-2
clone size: .
J gene: TRBJ1-2
CDR3 DNA: TGTGTCAGCAGATTGGCTCCAGGGGGGTTGGCCGGCTACACCTTC
CDR3 protein: CVSRLAPGGLAGYTF

D gene: .
V gene: TRBV12-3/TRBV12-4
clone size: .
J gene: TRBJ2-1
CDR3 DNA: TGTGCCAGGAGTCCGGATTCCCATGAGCAGTTCTTC
CDR3 protein: CARSPDSHEQFF

D gene: .
V gene: TRBV6-5
clone size: .
J gene: TRBJ2-5
CDR3 DNA: TGTGCAATCAGTTACGGAGGAATCCAAGAGACCCAGTACTTC
CDR3 protein: CAISYGGIQETQYF

D gene: TRBD1
V gene: TRBV5-4
clone size: few
J gene: TRBJ2-5
CDR3 DNA: TGTGCCAGCAGCCGGGACAGGCAAGAGACCCAGTACTTC
CDR3 protein: CASSRDRQETQYF

D gene: TRBD1
V gene: TRBV9
clone size: .
J gene: TRBJ2-7
CDR3 DNA: TGTGCCAGTAGCGGACCCGGGACAGGGGACGAGCAGTACTTC
CDR3 protein: CASSGPGTGDEQYF

D gene: .
V gene: TRBV11-1
clone size: .
J gene: TRBJ2-2
CDR3 DNA: TGTGCTAGCAGCTTTACAGAGGTTATCGGGGAGCTGTTTTTT
CDR3 protein: CASSFTEVIGELFF

D gene: .
V gene: TRBV29-1
clone size: medium-sized
J gene: TRBJ2-3
CDR3 DNA: TGCAGCGTTGAGGGAAGTACAGATACGCAGTATTTT
CDR3 protein: CSVEGSTDTQYF

D gene: TRBD2
V gene: TRBV11-1
clone size: .
J gene: TRBJ2-1
CDR3 DNA: TGTGCCAGCGCCGACTCCGGGACTATGTCCAATGAGCAGTTCTTC
CDR3 protein: CASADSGTMSNEQFF

D gene: TRBD2
V gene: TRBV4-2
clone size: .
J gene: TRBJ2-2
CDR3 DNA: TGCGCCAGCAGCCAAAACCAAGGGACTAGCGGGGGGCACGGGGAGCTATTTTTT
CDR3 protein: CASSQNQGTSGGHGELFF

D gene: TRBD1
V gene: TRBV5-6
clone size: few
J gene: TRBJ1-1
CDR3 DNA: TGTGCCAGCAGCTTACAGGGGCTGAACATTGAAGTTTTCTTT
CDR3 protein: CASSLQGLNIEVFF

D gene: .
V gene: TRBV10-2
clone size: once
J gene: TRBJ2-3
CDR3 DNA: TGCGTCAGCAGGGACCTGAAGGGCATAGATACGCGGTATTTT
CDR3 protein: CVSRDLKGIDTRYF

D gene: TRBD1
V gene: TRBV4-2
clone size: .
J gene: TRBJ1-1
CDR3 DNA: TGTGCCAGCAGCCAAGGGTACGGACAGGGTTTATGGACTGAAGCCTTCTTT
CDR3 protein: CASSQGYGQGLWTEAFF

D gene: .
V gene: TRBV10-3
clone size: .
J gene: TRBJ2-1
CDR3 DNA: TGTGCCACACGTGACACCCGATGGGATAAGCAGTTCTTC
CDR3 protein: CATRDTRWDKQFF

D gene: TRBD2
V gene: TRBV4-2
clone size: once
J gene: TRBJ2-3
CDR3 DNA: TGTGCCAGCAGCCAAGAGGCGCTTCTAGCGGGGGCGACTGATACGCAGTATTTT
CDR3 protein: CASSQEALLAGATDTQYF

D gene: .
V gene: TRBV6-6
clone size: medium-sized
J gene: TRBJ2-7
CDR3 DNA: TGTGCCAGCAGCCACACAACAGTCTACGAGCAGTACTTC
CDR3 protein: CASSHTTVYEQYF

D gene: TRBD1
V gene: TRBV28
clone size: .
J gene: TRBJ1-2
CDR3 DNA: TGTGCCAGCAGCCTGGGACAGGGAGGTGGCTACACTTTC
CDR3 protein: CASSLGQGGGYTF

D gene: TRBD1
V gene: TRBV29-1
clone size: .
J gene: TRBJ2-1
CDR3 DNA: TGCAGCGTTGGGCAGGGGGAAAATGAGCAGTTCTTC
CDR3 protein: CSVGQGENEQFF

D gene: .
V gene: TRBV5-6
clone size: .
J gene: TRBJ2-1
CDR3 DNA: TGTGCCAGCAGCCTAGGGACGGAGCGGAGTGTGCTTCAGTTCTTC
CDR3 protein: CASSLGTERSVLQFF

D gene: TRBD1
V gene: TRBV11-2
clone size: medium-sized
J gene: TRBJ2-7
CDR3 DNA: TGTGCCAGCAGCTTAGATGTAAGGGGACAGGGATCCTACGAGCAGTACTTC
CDR3 protein: CASSLDVRGQGSYEQYF

D gene: .
V gene: TRBV13
clone size: .
J gene: TRBJ1-1
CDR3 DNA: TGTGCCAGCAGCTTAGCGAAAGGGACTGAAACTTTCTTT
CDR3 protein: CASSLAKGTETFF

D gene: .
V gene: TRBV4-3
clone size: .
J gene: TRBJ2-1
CDR3 DNA: TGCGCCATCAGCCAAGAAGTGGGAGCGCGTTACAATGATCAGTTCTTC
CDR3 protein: CAISQEVGARYNDQFF

D gene: .
V gene: TRBV11-2
clone size: once
J gene: TRBJ1-2
CDR3 DNA: TGTGCCAGCAGTTTAATGGCTAACCATGGCTACACCTTC
CDR3 protein: CASSLMANHGYTF

D gene: .
V gene: TRBV29-1
clone size: many
J gene: TRBJ2-5
CDR3 DNA: TGCAGCGTTGAGGGACTTAACAAAGAGACCCAGTACTTC
CDR3 protein: CSVEGLNKETQYF

D gene: .
V gene: TRBV29-1
clone size: .
J gene: TRBJ1-1
CDR3 DNA: TGCAGCGTTGAAGGGCAGGGGTTGACTGGAGCTTTCTTT
CDR3 protein: CSVEGQGLTGAFF

D gene: .
V gene: TRBV6-6
clone size: .
J gene: TRBJ1-5
CDR3 DNA: TGTTCCAGCAGTTACTCGTCAGGAGGGTATCAGCCCCAGCATTTT
CDR3 protein: CSSSYSSGGYQPQHF

D gene: .
V gene: TRBV11-2
clone size: .
J gene: TRBJ2-5
CDR3 DNA: TGTGACAGGAGCTCGGACGGTACACAAGAGACCCAGTACTTC
CDR3 protein: CDRSSDGTQETQYF

D gene: .
V gene: TRBV11-2
clone size: .
J gene: TRBJ2-3
CDR3 DNA: TGTGCTAGCTGCGCCAGCATAGATACGCAGTATTTT
CDR3 protein: CASCASIDTQYF

D gene: .
V gene: TRBV6-2/TRBV6-3
clone size: .
J gene: TRBJ1-2
CDR3 DNA: TGTACCAGCAGACTAGGGTGGAACTATGGCTACACCTTC
CDR3 protein: CTSRLGWNYGYTF

D gene: TRBD2
V gene: TRBV6-1
clone size: few
J gene: TRBJ2-4
CDR3 DNA: TGTGTCAGCGGGAGGCTAGCGGAAAACATTCAGTACTTC
CDR3 protein: CVSGRLAENIQYF